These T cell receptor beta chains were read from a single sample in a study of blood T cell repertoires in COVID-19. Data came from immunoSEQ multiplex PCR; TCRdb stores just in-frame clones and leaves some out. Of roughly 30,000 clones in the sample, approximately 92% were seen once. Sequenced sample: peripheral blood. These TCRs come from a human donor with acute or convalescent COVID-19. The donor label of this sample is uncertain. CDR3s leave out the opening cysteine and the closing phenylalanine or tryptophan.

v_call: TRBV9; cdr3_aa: ASSVASGAGNTIY
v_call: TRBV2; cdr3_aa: ASSEDRGWGYT
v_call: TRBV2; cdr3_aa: ASTGAPSPLH
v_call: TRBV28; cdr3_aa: ASTTTGKVKAF
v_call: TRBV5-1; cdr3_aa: ASTRGETQY
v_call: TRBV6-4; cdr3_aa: ASSAPGRGNEQF
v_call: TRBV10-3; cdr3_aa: AIMDRERRLH
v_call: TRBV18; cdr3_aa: ASSPTKGAVFATNEKLF
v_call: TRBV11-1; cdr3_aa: ASSQDRGYGYT
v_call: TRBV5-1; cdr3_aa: ASSLDTPGLNSPLH
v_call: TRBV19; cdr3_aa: ASSIVSGNTEAF
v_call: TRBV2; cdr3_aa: ASSDASKGYNEQF
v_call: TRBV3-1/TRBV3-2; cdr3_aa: ASSQESRPYNEQF
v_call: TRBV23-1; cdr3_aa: ASSQSDQPQH
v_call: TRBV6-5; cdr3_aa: ASSYSAGANNQPQH
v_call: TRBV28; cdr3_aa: ASSSPSRGARETQY
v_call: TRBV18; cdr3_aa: ASSPGLEDTEAF
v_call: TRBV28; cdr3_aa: ASTAPLQGGYETQY
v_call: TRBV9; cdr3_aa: ASSVAPEGNYGYT
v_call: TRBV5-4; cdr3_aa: ASSLVAGGYNEQF
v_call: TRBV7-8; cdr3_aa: ASSLAAGNSPLH
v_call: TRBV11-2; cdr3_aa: ASSLGPQGTGLEQY
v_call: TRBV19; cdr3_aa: ASSSRGGYT
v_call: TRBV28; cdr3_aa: ASSLEGVLYQETQY
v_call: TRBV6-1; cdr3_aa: ASSGRAGALRGIQY
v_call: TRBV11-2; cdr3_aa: ASSLHSAKNIQY
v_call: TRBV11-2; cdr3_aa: ASSPIAVYTGELF
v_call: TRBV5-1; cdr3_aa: ASSSVVSRGNTEAF
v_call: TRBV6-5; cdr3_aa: ASKKTGTVGYEQY
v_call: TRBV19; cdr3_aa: ASSPPVAGANYNEQF
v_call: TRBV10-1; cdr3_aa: ASSAWGADNEQF
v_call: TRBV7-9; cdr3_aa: ASSSQSLTGGSNYGYT
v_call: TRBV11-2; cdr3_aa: ASRQPGGGNEKLF
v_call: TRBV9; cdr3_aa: ASSVGTGAYEQY
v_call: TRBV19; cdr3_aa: ASSRGTVTQETQY
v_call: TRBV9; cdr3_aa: ASSPEGTGAYNEQF
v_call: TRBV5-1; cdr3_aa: ASSLGGRSTDTQY
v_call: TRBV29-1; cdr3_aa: SVAGQGGNQPQH
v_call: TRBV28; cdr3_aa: ATTGGTKVEKLF
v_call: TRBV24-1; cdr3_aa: ATSDSRRLAGAEDEQF